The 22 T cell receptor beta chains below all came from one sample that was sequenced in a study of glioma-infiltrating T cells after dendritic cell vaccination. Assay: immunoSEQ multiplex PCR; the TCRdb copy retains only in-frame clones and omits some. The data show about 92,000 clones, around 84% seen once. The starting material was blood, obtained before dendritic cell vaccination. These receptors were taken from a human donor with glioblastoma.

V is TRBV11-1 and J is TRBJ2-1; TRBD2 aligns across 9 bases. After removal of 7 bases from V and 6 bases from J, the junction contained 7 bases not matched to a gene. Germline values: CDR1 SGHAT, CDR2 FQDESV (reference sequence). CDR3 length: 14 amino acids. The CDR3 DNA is TGTGCCAGCACCAGGGCGGGAGGGCCCAATGAGCAGTTCTTC. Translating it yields CASTRAGGPNEQFF.

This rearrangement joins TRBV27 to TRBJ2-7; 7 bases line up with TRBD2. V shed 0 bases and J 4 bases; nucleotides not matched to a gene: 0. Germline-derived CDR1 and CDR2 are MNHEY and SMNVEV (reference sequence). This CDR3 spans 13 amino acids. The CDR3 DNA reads TGTGCCAGCAGTTTATCGGGAGGGTACGAGCAGTACTTC. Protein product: CASSLSGGYEQYF.

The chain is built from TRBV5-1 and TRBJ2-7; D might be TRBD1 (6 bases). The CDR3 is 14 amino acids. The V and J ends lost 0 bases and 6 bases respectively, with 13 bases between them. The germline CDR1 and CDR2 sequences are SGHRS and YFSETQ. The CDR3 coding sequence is TGCGCCAGCAGCTTGGACGGACAGCTCCCCGAGCAGTACTTC. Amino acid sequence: CASSLDGQLPEQYF.

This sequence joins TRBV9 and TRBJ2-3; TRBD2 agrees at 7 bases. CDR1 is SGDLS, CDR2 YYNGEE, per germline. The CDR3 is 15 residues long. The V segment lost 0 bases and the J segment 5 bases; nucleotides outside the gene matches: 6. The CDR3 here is CASSVVWGEGDTQYF. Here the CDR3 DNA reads TGTGCCAGCAGCGTAGTGTGGGGGGAGGGAGATACGCAGTATTTT.

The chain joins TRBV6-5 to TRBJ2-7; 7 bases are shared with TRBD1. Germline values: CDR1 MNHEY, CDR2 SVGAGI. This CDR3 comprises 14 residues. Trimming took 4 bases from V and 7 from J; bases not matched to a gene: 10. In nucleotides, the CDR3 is TGTGCCAGCAGTTGGGACAGCCGGGGCGGGGAGCAGTACTTC. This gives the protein CASSWDSRGGEQYF.

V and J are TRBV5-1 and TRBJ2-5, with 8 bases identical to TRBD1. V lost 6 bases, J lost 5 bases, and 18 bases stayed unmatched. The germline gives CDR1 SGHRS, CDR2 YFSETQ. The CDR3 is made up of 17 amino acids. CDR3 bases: TGCGCCAGCACTACCGGGTCTGGTCGACAGGGGAAGGAGACCCAGTACTTC. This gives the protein CASTTGSGRQGKETQYF. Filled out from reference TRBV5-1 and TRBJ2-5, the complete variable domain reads KAGVTQTPRYLIKTRGQQVTLSCSPISGHRSVSWYQQTPGQGLQFLFEYFSETQRNKGNFPGRFSGRQFSNSRSEMNVSTLELGDSALYLCASTTGSGRQGKETQYFGPGTRLLVL.

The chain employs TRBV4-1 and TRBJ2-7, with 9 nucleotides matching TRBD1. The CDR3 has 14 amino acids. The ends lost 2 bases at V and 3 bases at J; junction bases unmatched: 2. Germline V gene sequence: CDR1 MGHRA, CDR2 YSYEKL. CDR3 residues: CASSQWTGVYEQYF. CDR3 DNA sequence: TGCGCCAGCAGCCAATGGACAGGGGTCTACGAGCAGTACTTC.

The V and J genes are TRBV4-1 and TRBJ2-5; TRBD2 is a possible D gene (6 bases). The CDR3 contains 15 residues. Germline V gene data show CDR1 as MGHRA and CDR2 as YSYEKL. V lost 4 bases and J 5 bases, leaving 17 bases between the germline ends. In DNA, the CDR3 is TGCGCCAGCAGCCCAGTCGATGGAGGGATGGAGACCCAGTACTTC. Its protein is CASSPVDGGMETQYF.

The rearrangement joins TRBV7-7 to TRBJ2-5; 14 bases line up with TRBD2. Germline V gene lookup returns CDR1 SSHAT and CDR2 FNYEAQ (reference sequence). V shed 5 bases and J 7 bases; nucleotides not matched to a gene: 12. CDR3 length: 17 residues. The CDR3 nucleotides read TGTGCCAGCAGCCCCTGGGTTGGGACTAGCGGGGGAGTGACCCAGTACTTC. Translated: CASSPWVGTSGGVTQYF.

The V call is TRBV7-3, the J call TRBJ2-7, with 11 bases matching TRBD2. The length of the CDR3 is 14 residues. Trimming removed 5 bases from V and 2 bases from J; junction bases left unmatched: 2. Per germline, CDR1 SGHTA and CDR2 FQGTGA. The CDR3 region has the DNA TGTGCCAGCAGCCTTAGCGGGGGGGCCTACGAGCAGTACTTC. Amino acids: CASSLSGGAYEQYF.

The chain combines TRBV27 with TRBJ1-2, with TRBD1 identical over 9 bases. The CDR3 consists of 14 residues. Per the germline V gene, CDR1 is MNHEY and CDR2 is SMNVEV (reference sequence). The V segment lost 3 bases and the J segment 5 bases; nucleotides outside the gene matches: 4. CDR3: CASSFEDRGYGYTF. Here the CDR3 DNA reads TGTGCCAGCAGTTTTGAGGACAGGGGATATGGCTACACCTTC.

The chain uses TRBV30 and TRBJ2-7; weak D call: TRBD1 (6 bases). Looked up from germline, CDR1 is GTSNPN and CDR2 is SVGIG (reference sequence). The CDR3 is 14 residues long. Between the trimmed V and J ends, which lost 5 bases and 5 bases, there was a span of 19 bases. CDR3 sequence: CAWRPGHLFNEQYF. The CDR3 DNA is TGTGCCTGGCGGCCGGGACACCTGTTTAACGAGCAGTACTTC.

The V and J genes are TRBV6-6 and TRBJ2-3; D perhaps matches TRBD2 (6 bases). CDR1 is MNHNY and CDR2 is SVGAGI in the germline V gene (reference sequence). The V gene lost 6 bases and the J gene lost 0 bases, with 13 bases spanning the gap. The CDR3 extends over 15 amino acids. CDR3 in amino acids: CASRGDSPSTDTQYF. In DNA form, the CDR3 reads TGTGCCAGCAGGGGGGACTCCCCTAGCACAGATACGCAGTATTTT.

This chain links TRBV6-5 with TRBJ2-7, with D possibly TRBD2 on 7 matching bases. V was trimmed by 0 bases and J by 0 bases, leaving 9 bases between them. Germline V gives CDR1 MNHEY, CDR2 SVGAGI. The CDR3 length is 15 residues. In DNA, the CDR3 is TGTGCCAGCAGTTACTCGGGGGGGCCCTCCTACGAGCAGTACTTC. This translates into CASSYSGGPSYEQYF.

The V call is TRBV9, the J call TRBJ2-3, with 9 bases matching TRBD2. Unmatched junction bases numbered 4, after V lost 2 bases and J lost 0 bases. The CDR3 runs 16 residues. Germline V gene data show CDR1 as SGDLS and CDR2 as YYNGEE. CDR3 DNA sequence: TGTGCCAGCAGCGTCACTAGCGGGCTGAGCACAGATACGCAGTATTTT. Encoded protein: CASSVTSGLSTDTQYF. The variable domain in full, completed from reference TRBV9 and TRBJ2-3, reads DSGVTQTPKHLITATGQRVTLRCSPRSGDLSVYWYQQSLDQGLQFLIQYYNGEERAKGNILERFSAQQFPDLHSELNLSSLELGDSALYFCASSVTSGLSTDTQYFGPGTRLTVL.

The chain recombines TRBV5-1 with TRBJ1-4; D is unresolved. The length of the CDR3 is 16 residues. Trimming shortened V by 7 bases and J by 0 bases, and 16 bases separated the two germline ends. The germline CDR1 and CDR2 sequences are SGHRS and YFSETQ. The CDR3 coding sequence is TGCGCCAGCGCGGGGTTAGGACCTGCAACTAATGAAAAACTGTTTTTT. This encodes CASAGLGPATNEKLFF. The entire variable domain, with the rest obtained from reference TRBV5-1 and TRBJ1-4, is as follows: KAGVTQTPRYLIKTRGQQVTLSCSPISGHRSVSWYQQTPGQGLQFLFEYFSETQRNKGNFPGRFSGRQFSNSRSEMNVSTLELGDSALYLCASAGLGPATNEKLFFGSGTQLSVL.

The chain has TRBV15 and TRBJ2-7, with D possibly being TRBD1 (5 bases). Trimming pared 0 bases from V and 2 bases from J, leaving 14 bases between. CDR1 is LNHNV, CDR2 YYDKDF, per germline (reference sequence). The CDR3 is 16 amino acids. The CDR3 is CATSREGRASTYEQYF. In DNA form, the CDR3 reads TGTGCCACCAGCAGAGAAGGCAGGGCCTCGACCTACGAGCAGTACTTC.

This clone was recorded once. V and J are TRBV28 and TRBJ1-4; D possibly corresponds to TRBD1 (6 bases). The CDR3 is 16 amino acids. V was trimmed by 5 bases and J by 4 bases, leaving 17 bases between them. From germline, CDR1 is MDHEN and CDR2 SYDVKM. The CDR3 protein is CASSPVMGALNEKLFF. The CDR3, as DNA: TGTGCCAGCAGTCCGGTTATGGGGGCCCTTAATGAAAAACTGTTTTTT.

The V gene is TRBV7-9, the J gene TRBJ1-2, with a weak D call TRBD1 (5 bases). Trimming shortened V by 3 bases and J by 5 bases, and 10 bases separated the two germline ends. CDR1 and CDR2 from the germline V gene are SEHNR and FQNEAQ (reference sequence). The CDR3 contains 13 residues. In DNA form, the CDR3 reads TGTGCCAGCAGCTTGGACGGGGGATATGGCTACACCTTC. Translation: CASSLDGGYGYTF.

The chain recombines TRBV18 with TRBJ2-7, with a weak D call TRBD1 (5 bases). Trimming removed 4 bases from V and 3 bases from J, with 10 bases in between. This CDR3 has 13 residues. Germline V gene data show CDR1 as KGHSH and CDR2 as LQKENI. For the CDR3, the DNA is TGTGCCAGCTCACGAGACAGTTACTACGAGCAGTACTTC. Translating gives CASSRDSYYEQYF.

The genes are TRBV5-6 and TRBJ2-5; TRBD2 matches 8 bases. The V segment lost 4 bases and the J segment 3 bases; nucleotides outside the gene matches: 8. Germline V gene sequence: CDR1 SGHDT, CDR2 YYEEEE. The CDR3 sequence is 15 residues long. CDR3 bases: TGTGCCAGCAGCCAAGCCCGACTAGCGAAAGAGACCCAGTACTTC. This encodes CASSQARLAKETQYF. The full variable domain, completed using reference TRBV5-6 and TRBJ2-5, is DAGVTQSPTHLIKTRGQQVTLRCSPKSGHDTVSWYQQALGQGPQFIFQYYEEEERQRGNFPDRFSGHQFPNYSSELNVNALLLGDSALYLCASSQARLAKETQYFGPGTRLLVL.

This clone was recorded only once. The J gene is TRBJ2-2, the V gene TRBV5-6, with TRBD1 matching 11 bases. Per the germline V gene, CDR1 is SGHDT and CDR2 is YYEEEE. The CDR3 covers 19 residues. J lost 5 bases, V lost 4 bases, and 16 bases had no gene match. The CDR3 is CASSSLHLGQGAFTGELFF. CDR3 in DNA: TGTGCCAGCAGCAGCCTCCACCTTGGACAGGGGGCTTTTACCGGGGAGCTGTTTTTT.